The 32 T cell receptor beta chains reported below all come from one sample, sequenced in a study of T cells in Graves' hyperthyroidism and ophthalmopathy. The TCR beta CDR3 regions underwent amplification using RNA transcripts as the source. First-round RT-PCR targeting the TCR CDR3 was performed with the HTBI primer set. From the multiplex PCR reads, TCRdb called clonotypes with MiXCR, one entry per CDR3 protein. This table holds around 240,000 distinct CDR3 sequences, roughly 17% found once. Input material: blood. These receptors were taken from a woman between 18 and 30 years old with Graves' ophthalmopathy.

The chain couples TRBV4-2 to TRBJ2-7; 8 nucleotides match TRBD1. Trimming cost V 5 bases and J 4 bases; bases outside gene matches: 13. Germline CDR1 and CDR2: LGHNA and YNFKEQ. This CDR3 spans 16 amino acids. The CDR3 DNA reads as TGTGCCAGCAGCTTCTACCCCCGGGACAGGTGGTACGAGCAGTACTTC. Its translation is CASSFYPRDRWYEQYF.

This clonotype was detected a few times. The chain has TRBV15 and TRBJ2-1; D ambiguous. The CDR3 spans 11 residues. CDR1 is LNHNV, CDR2 YYDKDF, per germline (reference sequence). V dropped 0 bases and J dropped 9 bases, with 3 bases sitting between them. CDR3 nucleotides: TGTGCCACCAGCAGAGATATTGAGCAGTTCTTC. Translated, it gives CATSRDIEQFF.

This clonotype appeared a few times. The junction departs from germline at one end; a sequencing error may be responsible. CDR3 residues: CAGSVGSGDSYEQYF. The CDR3 bases are TGTGCCGGCAGCGTAGGGAGCGGAGACTCCTACGAGCAGTACTTC. V is TRBV9 and J is TRBJ2-7, with D tentatively TRBD2 (5 bases). Germline values: CDR1 SGDLS, CDR2 YYNGEE. The CDR3 extends over 15 amino acids.

In the case of this clonotype: Being one base from a much bigger clone, this may be a read error. This is likely a read error, given that the CDR3 carries no conserved phenylalanine or tryptophan at its end. The V gene is TRBV20-1, the J gene TRBJ2-7; D gene unclear. V dropped 3 bases and J dropped 2 bases, with 5 bases sitting between them. Germline CDR1 reads DFQATT; CDR2 reads SNEGSKA (reference sequence). The length of the CDR3 is 11 residues. The CDR3 region is CSASATYEQYS. CDR3 nucleotide sequence: TGCAGTGCTAGCGCCACCTACGAGCAGTACTCC.

This clonotype has just a few counts. The rearrangement links TRBV4-1 to TRBJ2-3; 7 bases agree with TRBD2. CDR1 and CDR2 from the germline V gene are MGHRA and YSYEKL. This CDR3 contains 18 residues. Germline trimming cut 2 bases from V and 6 bases from J; bases unmatched to any gene: 17. CDR3 sequence (DNA): TGCGCCAGCAGCCAAAACACCGAACCTCTAGGGCGGGAGGATACGCAGTATTTT. It yields the protein CASSQNTEPLGREDTQYF.

In this sample, this clonotype turned up many times. This chain joins TRBV5-6 and TRBJ1-6, with TRBD1 matching 9 bases. CDR3 length equals 14 residues. Germline CDR1 reads SGHDT; CDR2 reads YYEEEE. The V gene end was trimmed by 3 bases and the J gene end by 10 bases; junction bases not matched to a gene: 5. CDR3 DNA: TGTGCCAGCAGCTCGGGACAGGGCTACTCACCCCTCCACTTT. Protein product: CASSSGQGYSPLHF. The whole variable domain, remainder taken from reference TRBV5-6 and TRBJ1-6, is DAGVTQSPTHLIKTRGQQVTLRCSPKSGHDTVSWYQQALGQGPQFIFQYYEEEERQRGNFPDRFSGHQFPNYSSELNVNALLLGDSALYLCASSSGQGYSPLHFGNGTRLTVT.

The chain couples TRBV11-3 to TRBJ1-1, with D uncertain. CDR3 length: 14 amino acids. Germline assignment: CDR1 SGHNT and CDR2 YENEEA. V lost 1 base and J 5 bases, leaving 11 bases between the germline ends. In DNA, the CDR3 is TGTGCCAGCAGCTTAGGTAGTGATGGGACTGAAGCTTTCTTT. This codes for CASSLGSDGTEAFF.

This clonotype was detected many times. The V call is TRBV30, the J call TRBJ1-2, with D perhaps matching TRBD1 (5 bases). Germline V gene lookup returns CDR1 GTSNPN and CDR2 SVGIG (reference sequence). The CDR3 loop spans 16 amino acids. The ends were cut back, 3 bases at V and 1 base at J, with 18 bases in the middle. The CDR3 region is CAWRWRSRGFNYGYTF. The CDR3 coding sequence is TGTGCCTGGAGGTGGCGTTCGAGGGGATTTAACTATGGCTACACCTTC.

This clonotype has a count of ten or more. The V call is TRBV28, the J call TRBJ2-2, with D possibly TRBD2 on 6 matching bases. Between the trimmed V and J ends, which lost 3 bases and 2 bases, there was a span of 10 bases. This CDR3 region has 15 residues. CDR1 MDHEN and CDR2 SYDVKM come from the germline V gene. In DNA form, the CDR3 reads TGTGCCAGCAGTTTCGGGGACTTAAACACCGGGGAGCTGTTTTTT. Encoded protein: CASSFGDLNTGELFF.

V is TRBV28 and J is TRBJ1-3; unclear D gene. Germline loops: CDR1 MDHEN, CDR2 SYDVKM. The CDR3 sequence is 13 residues long. Trimming removed 5 bases at V and 4 bases at J, with 9 bases between. This chain's CDR3 is CASSTPQGNTIYF. The CDR3 bases are TGTGCCAGCAGTACCCCTCAGGGAAACACCATATATTTT.

The rearrangement joins TRBV9 to TRBJ2-5, with D perhaps matching TRBD2 (5 bases). The CDR3 loop spans 15 amino acids. V lost 0 bases and J 9 bases, leaving 18 bases between the germline ends. The germline V gene encodes CDR1 SGDLS and CDR2 YYNGEE. DNA of the CDR3: TGTGCCAGCAGCGTAGCGGGAAGGATTGAAGGAGCCCAGTACTTC. This encodes CASSVAGRIEGAQYF.

This clonotype was counted ten times or more. The gene calls are TRBV2 and TRBJ1-5; no firm D call. The length of the CDR3 is 14 residues. Trimming stripped 2 bases from V and 3 bases from J, with 8 bases between. CDR1 and CDR2 (germline): SNHLY, FYNNEI. The CDR3 nucleotides are TGTGCCAGCAGTGAAACCGGAAACAATCAGCCCCAGCATTTT. It translates to CASSETGNNQPQHF. Full variable domain (remainder filled in from reference TRBV2 and TRBJ1-5): EPEVTQTPSHQVTQMGQEVILRCVPISNHLYFYWYRQILGQKVEFLVSFYNNEISEKSEIFDDQFSVERPDGSNFTLKIRSTKLEDSAMYFCASSETGNNQPQHFGDGTRLSIL.

There are many counts of this clonotype. This rearrangement joins TRBV9 to TRBJ1-6, with 9 bases lining up with TRBD1. The CDR3 is 14 residues long. Unmatched junction bases numbered 5, after V lost 3 bases and J lost 10 bases. Germline V gene sequence: CDR1 SGDLS, CDR2 YYNGEE. For the CDR3, the DNA is TGTGCCAGCAGCGAAGACAGGGGGGAATCACCCCTCCACTTT. This encodes CASSEDRGESPLHF.

There are a few counts of this clonotype. This rearrangement joins TRBV6-1 to TRBJ2-5, with D possibly called TRBD1 or TRBD2 (5 bases each). The ends were cut back, 6 bases at V and 5 bases at J, with 10 bases in the middle. The CDR3 is 12 amino acids. Germline-derived CDR1 and CDR2 are MNHNS and SASEGT. The CDR3 protein is CASSHGTETQYF. The CDR3 DNA reads TGTGCCAGCAGCCACGGGACGGAGACCCAGTACTTC.

This clonotype was observed many times. The chain has TRBV20-1 and TRBJ1-6; D not resolved. This CDR3 has 15 residues. Trimming removed 3 bases at V and 0 bases at J, with 9 bases between. Per the germline V gene, CDR1 is DFQATT and CDR2 is SNEGSKA (reference sequence). The CDR3 reads CSARSGSSYNSPLHF. The DNA of the CDR3 is TGCAGTGCTAGGTCGGGGAGCTCCTATAATTCACCCCTCCACTTT.

This clonotype was recorded at least ten times. The chain employs TRBV11-1 and TRBJ2-7; no clear D. Trimming cost V 6 bases and J 0 bases, with 15 bases left between them. The germline V gene has CDR1 SGHAT and CDR2 FQDESV (reference sequence). This CDR3 is 15 amino acids long. DNA for the CDR3: TGTGCCAGCAGATTCCGCGACATAAACTCCTACGAGCAGTACTTC. This translates into CASRFRDINSYEQYF.

This clonotype was seen ten or more times. V usage is TRBV4-3 and J usage is TRBJ2-2; 13 positions match TRBD2. V lost 0 bases and J lost 4; bases outside the gene matches: 8. This CDR3 comprises 19 residues. Germline CDR1 is LGHNA and CDR2 is YSLEER. Here the CDR3 DNA reads TGCGCCAGCAGCCAAGAAGGCGGGGGACTAGCGGGATTCACCGGGGAGCTGTTTTTT. Translation: CASSQEGGGLAGFTGELFF.

The table lists this clonotype with many counts. The gene calls are TRBV30 and TRBJ2-7; 8 nucleotides agree with TRBD1. The V gene end was trimmed by 5 bases and the J gene end by 3 bases; junction bases not matched to a gene: 6. CDR1 and CDR2 (germline): GTSNPN, SVGIG (reference sequence). CDR3 length equals 13 residues. The CDR3 bases are TGTGCCTGGGCCCAGGGGGCAGTCTACGAGCAGTACTTC. This codes for CAWAQGAVYEQYF. The entire variable domain, with the rest obtained from reference TRBV30 and TRBJ2-7, is as follows: SQTIHQWPATLVQPVGSPLSLECTVEGTSNPNLYWYRQAAGRGLQLLFYSVGIGQISSEVPQNLSASRPQDRQFILSSKKLLLSDSGFYLCAWAQGAVYEQYFGPGTRLTVT.

This clonotype was detected many times. For the CDR3, the DNA is TGTGCCCTCAAGGCGGGAGGGTCAAGATCGGATACGCAGTATTTT. Translating it yields CALKAGGSRSDTQYF. The chain carries TRBV28 and TRBJ2-3; 9 bases align to TRBD2. This CDR3 comprises 15 residues. J gave up 6 bases and V 11 bases, and 15 bases lay outside the gene matches. CDR1 is MDHEN, CDR2 SYDVKM, per germline.

There are many counts of this clonotype. The V gene is TRBV12-3 or TRBV12-4, the J gene TRBJ2-4; D is perhaps TRBD1 or TRBD2 (5 bases each). CDR3 length equals 15 residues. Trimming pared 7 bases from V and 7 bases from J, leaving 20 bases between. CDR3 in amino acids: CASTPSEGKRNIQYF. CDR3 in DNA: TGTGCCAGCACCCCGTCCGAGGGGAAGAGGAACATTCAGTACTTC.

This clonotype has a count of ten or more. The chain recombines TRBV7-9 with TRBJ1-1; D gene unclear. The V end was cut by 5 bases, the J end by 4 bases, with 5 bases between. CDR1 and CDR2 from the germline V gene are SEHNR and FQNEAQ (reference sequence). CDR3 length equals 11 residues. The CDR3 nucleotides read TGTGCCAGCAGCCCGGCCACTGAAGCTTTCTTT. Residues: CASSPATEAFF.

This clonotype came up many times. This chain links TRBV2 with TRBJ1-2, with D maybe TRBD1 (6 bases). The CDR3 is made up of 16 amino acids. Trimming left V 6 bases short and J 6 bases short, with 23 bases between. CDR1 SNHLY and CDR2 FYNNEI come from the germline V gene. The CDR3 sequence is CASSQTINLQGNGYTF. In DNA, the CDR3 is TGTGCCAGCAGCCAAACCATCAACCTACAGGGAAATGGCTACACCTTC.

This clonotype was counted many times. The V gene is TRBV7-2, the J gene TRBJ2-7; D unclear. Germline assignment: CDR1 SGHTA and CDR2 FQGNSA. V gave up 5 bases and J gave up 2 bases, with 4 bases separating them. The CDR3 has 11 amino acids. As DNA, the CDR3 is TGTGCCAGCAGCCTTACCTACGAGCAGTACTTC. Translated, it gives CASSLTYEQYF. Full variable domain (rest looked up from reference TRBV7-2 and TRBJ2-7): GAGVSQSPSNKVTEKGKDVELRCDPISGHTALYWYRQSLGQGLEFLIYFQGNSAPDKSGLPSDRFSAERTGGSVSTLTIQRTQQEDSAVYLCASSLTYEQYFGPGTRLTVT.

J is TRBJ2-7 and V is TRBV27, with D possibly being TRBD1 or TRBD2 (5 bases each). V was trimmed by 6 bases and J by 5 bases, leaving 17 bases between them. CDR3 length: 14 residues. Germline CDR1 and CDR2: MNHEY and SMNVEV (reference sequence). CDR3 sequence: CASRVGGGQNEQYF. DNA for the CDR3: TGTGCCAGCAGGGTCGGTGGGGGTCAGAACGAGCAGTACTTC.

This clonotype occurred many times. The chain combines TRBV7-2 with TRBJ2-1; 10 bases match TRBD2. The germline CDR1 and CDR2 sequences are SGHTA and FQGNSA. This CDR3 contains 18 residues. V lost 7 bases, J lost 0 bases, and 12 bases stayed unmatched. CDR3 in DNA: TGTGCCAGCACCCGGGGGGCTAGCGGGGGCAGCTCCTACAATGAGCAGTTCTTC. This sequence encodes CASTRGASGGSSYNEQFF.

The table lists this clonotype with many counts. The CDR3 here is CASSSGTRGSTDTQYF. The DNA for the CDR3 is TGTGCCAGCAGCTCCGGGACTAGGGGAAGCACAGATACGCAGTATTTT. The J gene is TRBJ2-3, the V gene TRBV7-3; 8 bases agree with TRBD2. Germline V gene sequence: CDR1 SGHTA, CDR2 FQGTGA. After removal of 4 bases from V and 0 bases from J, the junction contained 6 bases not matched to a gene. The CDR3 sequence is 16 residues long.

The genes are TRBV4-2 and TRBJ2-1; 11 bases agree with TRBD2. CDR1 is LGHNA, CDR2 YNFKEQ, per germline. This CDR3 comprises 16 residues. Germline trimming cut 3 bases from V and 6 bases from J; bases unmatched to any gene: 7. CDR3 region: CASSHLAGGPVNEQFF. CDR3 coding DNA: TGTGCCAGCAGCCACTTAGCGGGGGGGCCCGTCAATGAGCAGTTCTTC.

This clonotype was recorded many times. The V and J genes are TRBV2 and TRBJ1-1; D is unresolved. The CDR3 has 15 residues. V dropped 11 bases and J dropped 1 base, with 20 bases sitting between them. Germline V gene lookup returns CDR1 SNHLY and CDR2 FYNNEI. CDR3 sequence reads: CAGERTPEPNTEAFF. In DNA form, the CDR3 reads TGTGCCGGGGAAAGGACTCCTGAGCCGAACACTGAAGCTTTCTTT. The full variable domain, with the rest looked up from reference TRBV2 and TRBJ1-1, is EPEVTQTPSHQVTQMGQEVILRCVPISNHLYFYWYRQILGQKVEFLVSFYNNEISEKSEIFDDQFSVERPDGSNFTLKIRSTKLEDSAMYFCAGERTPEPNTEAFFGQGTRLTVV.

The table lists this clonotype with many counts. The genes are TRBV2 and TRBJ2-7, with TRBD2 as a possible D gene (6 bases). This CDR3 is built from 13 residues. Trimming took 7 bases from V and 4 from J, leaving 14 bases between them. Germline V gene lookup returns CDR1 SNHLY and CDR2 FYNNEI. The CDR3 spells CASTPTSGYEQYF. In DNA, the CDR3 is TGTGCCAGCACCCCGACTAGTGGTTACGAGCAGTACTTC.

This clonotype was recorded a few times. The V call is TRBV19, the J call TRBJ2-3, with D perhaps given as TRBD1 or TRBD2 (5 bases each). The CDR3 spans 14 residues. The V and J ends lost 3 bases and 4 bases respectively, with 11 bases between them. The germline gives CDR1 LNHDA, CDR2 SQIVND (reference sequence). CDR3 residues: CASSIRGPPDTQYF. The CDR3 nucleotides are TGTGCCAGTAGTATCCGGGGCCCCCCAGATACGCAGTATTTT. Full variable domain (remainder filled in from reference TRBV19 and TRBJ2-3): DGGITQSPKYLFRKEGQNVTLSCEQNLNHDAMYWYRQDPGQGLRLIYYSQIVNDFQKGDIAEGYSVSREKKESFPLTVTSAQKNPTAFYLCASSIRGPPDTQYFGPGTRLTVL.

As for this clonotype: This could be a read error, since a much larger clone is one nucleotide away. The chain has TRBV28 and TRBJ1-5, with D possibly TRBD1 on 5 matching bases. Germline CDR1 reads MDHEN; CDR2 reads SYDVKM. Trimming took off 3 bases at V and 0 bases at J, with 15 bases between the two ends. The CDR3 sequence is 17 residues long. This CDR3 reads CASSFYLPGTSNQPQHF. CDR3 coding DNA: TGTGCCAGCAGTTTTTATTTACCGGGGACTAGCAATCAGCCCCAGCATTTT.

This clonotype has a count of ten or more. This chain links TRBV20-1 with TRBJ2-5, with TRBD1 as a possible D gene (6 bases). The ends were cut back, 4 bases at V and 4 bases at J, with 25 bases in the middle. The CDR3 sequence is 17 residues long. Germline V gene data show CDR1 as DFQATT and CDR2 as SNEGSKA (reference sequence). CDR3 nucleotides: TGCAGTGCTACGCAGAAAGTCCCCGGGACAACTCGAGAGACCCAGTACTTC. This sequence encodes CSATQKVPGTTRETQYF.